This TCR beta chain appears in the sequencing data of a study of blood T cell repertoires in COVID-19. Trimming stripped 8 bases from V and 5 bases from J, with 9 bases between. The CDR3 runs to 11 residues. From germline, CDR1 is SEHNR and CDR2 FQNEAQ (reference sequence). Method: immunoSEQ multiplex PCR; TCRdb's copy keeps in-frame clones and lacks some. The table lists around 340,000 clones, 88% of them singletons. Sequences were obtained from PBMCs or T cells enriched from blood (not recorded which). The origin of this receptor is a woman aged 25-40 years who had been exposed to COVID-19. The chain has TRBV7-9 and TRBJ1-1; tentative D call: TRBD1 (5 bases). Written as DNA, the CDR3 is TGTGCCAGCGGTCGGGGGACTGAAGCTTTCTTT. Protein product: CASGRGTEAFF. Supplemented by reference TRBV7-9 and TRBJ1-1, the full variable domain reads DTGVSQNPRHKITKRGQNVTFRCDPISEHNRLYWYRQTLGQGPEFLTYFQNEAQLEKSRLLSDRFSAERPKGSFSTLEIQRTEQGDSAMYLCASGRGTEAFFGQGTRLTVV.